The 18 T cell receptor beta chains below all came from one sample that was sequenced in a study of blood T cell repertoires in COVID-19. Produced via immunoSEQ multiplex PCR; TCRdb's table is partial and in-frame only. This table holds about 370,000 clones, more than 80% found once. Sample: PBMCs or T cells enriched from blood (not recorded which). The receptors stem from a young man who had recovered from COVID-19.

CDR3 amino acids: CASSVDSSGNTIYF. In DNA, the CDR3 is TGTGCCAGCAGTGTTGATAGCTCTGGAAACACCATATATTTT. V usage is TRBV28 and J usage is TRBJ1-3; D gene uncertain. The V end was cut by 5 bases, the J end by 0 bases, with 8 bases between. The CDR3 has 14 residues. Per germline, CDR1 MDHEN and CDR2 SYDVKM.

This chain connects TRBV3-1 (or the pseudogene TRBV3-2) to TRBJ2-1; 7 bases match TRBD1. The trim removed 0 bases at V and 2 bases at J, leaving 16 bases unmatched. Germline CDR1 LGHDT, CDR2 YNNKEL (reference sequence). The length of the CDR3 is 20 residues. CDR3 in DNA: TGTGCCAGCAGCCAAGAGGCGTATGCGGTGGGGCAGGGGGCCTACAATGAGCAGTTCTTC. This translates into CASSQEAYAVGQGAYNEQFF.

This CDR3 is CASRGGTPGPGANVLTF. CDR3 nucleotides: TGCGCCAGCAGGGGGGGGACACCTGGGCCCGGGGCCAACGTCCTGACTTTC. The chain carries TRBV10-2 and TRBJ2-6, with D possibly TRBD2 on 7 matching bases. Trimming cost V 6 bases and J 4 bases, with 19 bases left between them. The V gene's germline CDR1 is WSHSY and CDR2 SAAADI. There are 17 residues in the CDR3.

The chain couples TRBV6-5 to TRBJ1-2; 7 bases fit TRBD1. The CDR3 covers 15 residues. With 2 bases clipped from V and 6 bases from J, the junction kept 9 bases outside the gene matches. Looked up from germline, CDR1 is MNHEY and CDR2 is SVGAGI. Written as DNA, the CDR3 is TGTGCCAGCAGTTACGGAGGGGGCGCCCGGAATGGCTACACCTTC. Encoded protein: CASSYGGGARNGYTF.

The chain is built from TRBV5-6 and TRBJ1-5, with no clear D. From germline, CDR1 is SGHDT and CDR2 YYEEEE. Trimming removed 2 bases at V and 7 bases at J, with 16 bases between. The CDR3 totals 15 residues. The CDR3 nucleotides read TGTGCCAGCAGCTTCGGAGATAAAGATGGGCAGCCCCAGCATTTT. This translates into CASSFGDKDGQPQHF.

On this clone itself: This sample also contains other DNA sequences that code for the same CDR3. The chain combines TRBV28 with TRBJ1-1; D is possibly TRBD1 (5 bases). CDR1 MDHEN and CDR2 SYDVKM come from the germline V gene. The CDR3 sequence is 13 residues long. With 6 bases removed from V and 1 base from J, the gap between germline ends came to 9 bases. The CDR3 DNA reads TGTGCCAGCAGGACCACAGGGAACACTGAAGCTTTCTTT. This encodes CASRTTGNTEAFF.

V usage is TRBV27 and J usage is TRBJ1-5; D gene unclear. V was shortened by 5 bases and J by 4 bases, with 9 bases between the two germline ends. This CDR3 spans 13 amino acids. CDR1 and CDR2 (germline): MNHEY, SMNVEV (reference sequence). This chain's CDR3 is CASSHSGNQPQHF. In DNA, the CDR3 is TGTGCCAGCAGTCATTCAGGTAATCAGCCCCAGCATTTT.

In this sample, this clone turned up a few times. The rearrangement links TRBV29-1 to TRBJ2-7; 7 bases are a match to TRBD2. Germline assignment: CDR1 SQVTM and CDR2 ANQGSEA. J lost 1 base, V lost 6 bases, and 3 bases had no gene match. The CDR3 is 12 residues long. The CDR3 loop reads CSVGGESYEQYF. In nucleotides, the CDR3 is TGCAGCGTGGGGGGGGAGTCCTACGAGCAGTACTTC.

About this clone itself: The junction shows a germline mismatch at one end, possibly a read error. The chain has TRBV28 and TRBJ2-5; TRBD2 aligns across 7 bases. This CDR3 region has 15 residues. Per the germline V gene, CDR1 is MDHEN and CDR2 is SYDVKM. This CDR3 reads CASSSSGARQGTQYF. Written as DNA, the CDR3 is TGTGCCAGCAGTTCGAGCGGGGCGCGCCAAGGGACCCAGTACTTC.

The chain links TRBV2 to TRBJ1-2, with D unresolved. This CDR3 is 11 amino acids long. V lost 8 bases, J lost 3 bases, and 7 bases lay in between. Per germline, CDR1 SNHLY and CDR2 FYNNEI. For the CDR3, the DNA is TGTGCCAGCGGGAGGGACTATGGCTACACCTTC. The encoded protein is CASGRDYGYTF.

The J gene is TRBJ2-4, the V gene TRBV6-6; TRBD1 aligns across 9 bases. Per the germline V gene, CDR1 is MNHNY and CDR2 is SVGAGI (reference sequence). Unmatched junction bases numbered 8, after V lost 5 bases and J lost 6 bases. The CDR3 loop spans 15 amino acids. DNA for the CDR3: TGTGCCAGCAGTCGAGCGGACAGGGGTCGAAACATTCAGTACTTC. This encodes CASSRADRGRNIQYF.

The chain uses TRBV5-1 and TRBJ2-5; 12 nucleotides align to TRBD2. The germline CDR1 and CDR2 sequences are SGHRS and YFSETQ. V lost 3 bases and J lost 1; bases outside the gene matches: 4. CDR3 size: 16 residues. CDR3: CASSSGLAGLQETQYF. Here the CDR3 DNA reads TGCGCCAGCAGCTCCGGACTAGCGGGGCTCCAAGAGACCCAGTACTTC.

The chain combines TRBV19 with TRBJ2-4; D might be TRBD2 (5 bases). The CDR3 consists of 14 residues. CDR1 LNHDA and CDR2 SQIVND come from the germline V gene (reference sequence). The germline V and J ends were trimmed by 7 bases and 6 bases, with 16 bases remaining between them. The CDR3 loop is CASTRTLDGNIQYF. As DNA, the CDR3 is TGTGCCAGTACTCGGACTCTCGACGGAAACATTCAGTACTTC.

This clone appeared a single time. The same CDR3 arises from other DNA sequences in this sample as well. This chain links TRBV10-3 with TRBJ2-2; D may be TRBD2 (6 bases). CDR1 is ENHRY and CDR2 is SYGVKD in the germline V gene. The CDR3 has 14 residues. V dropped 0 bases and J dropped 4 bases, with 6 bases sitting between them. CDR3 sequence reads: CAISESGGTGELFF. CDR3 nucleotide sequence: TGTGCCATCAGTGAGTCGGGAGGCACCGGGGAGCTGTTTTTT.

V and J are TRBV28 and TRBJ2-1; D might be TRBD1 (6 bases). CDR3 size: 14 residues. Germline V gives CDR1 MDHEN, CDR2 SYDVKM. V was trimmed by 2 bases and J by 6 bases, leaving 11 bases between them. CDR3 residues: CASSLKDRFNEQFF. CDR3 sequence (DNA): TGTGCCAGCAGTTTAAAGGACAGATTCAATGAGCAGTTCTTC.

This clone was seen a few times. The CDR3 sequence: CASIKPGLAYGTQYF. The CDR3 DNA sequence: TGTGCCAGCATCAAACCGGGACTAGCATACGGGACCCAGTACTTC. This rearrangement joins TRBV7-2 to TRBJ2-5; 9 bases are a match to TRBD2. CDR3 size: 15 residues. V lost 7 bases and J lost 7; bases outside the gene matches: 13. Germline CDR1 is SGHTA and CDR2 is FQGNSA. The variable domain in full, completed from reference TRBV7-2 and TRBJ2-5, reads GAGVSQSPSNKVTEKGKDVELRCDPISGHTALYWYRQSLGQGLEFLIYFQGNSAPDKSGLPSDRFSAERTGGSVSTLTIQRTQQEDSAVYLCASIKPGLAYGTQYFGPGTRLLVL.

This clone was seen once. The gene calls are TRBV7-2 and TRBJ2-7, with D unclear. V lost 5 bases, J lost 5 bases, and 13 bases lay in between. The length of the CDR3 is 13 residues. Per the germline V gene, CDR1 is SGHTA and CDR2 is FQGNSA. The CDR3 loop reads CASSDMVGDEQYF. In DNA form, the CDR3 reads TGTGCCAGCAGCGATATGGTAGGAGACGAGCAGTACTTC.

This CDR3 is CAISPGQGALAKNIQYF. CDR3 coding DNA: TGTGCCATCAGCCCGGGACAGGGGGCTCTAGCCAAAAACATTCAGTACTTC. The chain joins TRBV10-3 to TRBJ2-4; 12 bases are shared with TRBD1. The germline CDR1 and CDR2 sequences are ENHRY and SYGVKD. V gave up 6 bases and J gave up 0 bases; unmatched junction bases: 6. CDR3 length equals 17 residues.